The next 19 T cell receptor beta chains were all read from a single sample in a study of cytomegalovirus exposure and HLA in healthy donors. PCR involved 60 Vbeta and 13 Jbeta primers. The assay was immunoSEQ multiplex PCR, and TCRdb's table has in-frame clones only and misses some. There are around 62,000 clones in the sample; about 71% occur only once, and approximately 7.6% lies in the top ten. Material: PBMCs. The source of these receptors is a man between 60 and 75 years old in good health and CMV-seropositive.

The genes are TRBV7-9 and TRBJ2-3; D is perhaps TRBD2 (5 bases). This CDR3 spans 17 amino acids. Trimming removed 1 base at V and 3 bases at J, with 17 bases between. Germline values: CDR1 SEHNR, CDR2 FQNEAQ (reference sequence). The CDR3 DNA reads TGTGCCAGCAGCTTAGGGGCTACGGGAAGTCGTACAGATACGCAGTATTTT. Translating gives CASSLGATGSRTDTQYF.

This chain connects TRBV5-4 to TRBJ1-2, with TRBD1 as a possible D gene (6 bases). CDR3 size: 14 residues. Germline V gene sequence: CDR1 SGHNT, CDR2 YYREEE (reference sequence). Trimming pared 4 bases from V and 4 bases from J, leaving 14 bases between. For the CDR3, the DNA is TGTGCCAGCAGCCCTCGGGGGGCGGGCTATGGCTACACCTTC. This gives the protein CASSPRGAGYGYTF.

The chain has TRBV11-3 and TRBJ1-1, with D perhaps matching TRBD1 (6 bases). Trimming stripped 6 bases from V and 3 bases from J, with 20 bases between. The CDR3 is made up of 16 amino acids. In germline, CDR1 is SGHNT, CDR2 YENEEA. The DNA for the CDR3 is TGTGCCAGCAGGAAAGTGGGTGGACAGTCGTACACTGAAGCTTTCTTT. It specifies CASRKVGGQSYTEAFF. Filled out from reference TRBV11-3 and TRBJ1-1, the complete variable domain reads EAGVVQSPRYKIIEKKQPVAFWCNPISGHNTLYWYLQNLGQGPELLIRYENEEAVDDSQLPKDRFSAERLKGVDSTLKIQPAELGDSAVYLCASRKVGGQSYTEAFFGQGTRLTVV.

The V and J genes are TRBV2 and TRBJ1-1; 7 positions agree with TRBD1. Per the germline V gene, CDR1 is SNHLY and CDR2 is FYNNEI. The J segment lost 4 bases and the V segment lost 3 bases, leaving 8 bases of the junction unmatched. CDR3 length: 15 residues. CDR3 DNA sequence: TGTGCCAGCAGTGATCCGACAGGGCGGGGCACTGAAGCTTTCTTT. Translating gives CASSDPTGRGTEAFF.

This clone was seen only a few times. V gene TRBV5-4 combines with J gene TRBJ2-7; 8 bases fit TRBD2. Germline V CDR1 and CDR2: SGHNT, YYREEE (reference sequence). The junction had 10 bases not matched to a gene; V was cut back by 0 bases and J by 5 bases. There are 16 residues in the CDR3. CDR3 protein: CASSLEMRTSTHEQYF. The CDR3 bases are TGTGCCAGCAGCTTGGAAATGAGGACTAGCACGCACGAGCAGTACTTC.

The chain couples TRBV7-9 to TRBJ1-1; TRBD1 might be the D (6 bases). This CDR3 is built from 14 residues. V was cut by 5 bases and J by 0 bases, with 10 bases left in between. Germline lookup yields CDR1 SEHNR and CDR2 FQNEAQ (reference sequence). The CDR3 spells CASSVGQLNTEAFF. In DNA form, the CDR3 reads TGTGCCAGCAGCGTCGGACAGCTGAACACTGAAGCTTTCTTT.

The V call is TRBV6-4, the J call TRBJ1-4; D uncertain. The germline V gene encodes CDR1 MRHNA and CDR2 SNTAGT. V gave up 2 bases and J gave up 8 bases, with 15 bases separating them. The CDR3 has 15 residues. The CDR3 here is CASSDEGPAREKLFF. CDR3 nucleotide sequence: TGTGCCAGCAGTGACGAAGGTCCTGCTAGGGAAAAACTGTTTTTT.

This chain joins TRBV25-1 and TRBJ2-7, with TRBD1 identical over 11 bases. CDR1 and CDR2 (germline): MGHDK, SYGVNS. J lost 4 bases, V lost 7 bases, and 6 bases had no gene match. The CDR3 contains 14 residues. CDR3 nucleotides: TGTGCCAGCACCCGGGGGACAGGGGGATACGAGCAGTACTTC. Its translation: CASTRGTGGYEQYF.

The genes are TRBV6-1 and TRBJ1-1, with D unclear. CDR1 is MNHNS, CDR2 SASEGT, per germline. The CDR3 is 15 residues long. V lost 4 bases, J lost 2 bases, and 14 bases lay in between. This CDR3 reads CASSGGLTFNTEAFF. Here the CDR3 DNA reads TGTGCCAGCAGTGGAGGACTCACATTTAACACTGAAGCTTTCTTT.

The V and J genes are TRBV19 and TRBJ1-3; D not resolved. The CDR3 extends over 13 amino acids. Between the trimmed V and J ends, which lost 11 bases and 3 bases, there was a span of 14 bases. Germline loops: CDR1 LNHDA, CDR2 SQIVND (reference sequence). This chain's CDR3 is CASGSNNGNTIYF. CDR3 coding DNA: TGTGCCTCCGGGTCAAACAATGGAAACACCATATATTTT.

V is TRBV5-6 and J is TRBJ1-2; tentative D call: TRBD1 (5 bases). The CDR3 covers 14 residues. Trimming removed 1 base from V and 7 bases from J, with 14 bases in between. The V gene's germline CDR1 is SGHDT and CDR2 YYEEEE. In DNA, the CDR3 is TGTGCCAGCAGCTTGAGACAGAAGATTCGTGGCTACACCTTC. Protein sequence: CASSLRQKIRGYTF.

The rearrangement joins TRBV11-2 to TRBJ1-5; D gene ambiguous. Trimming cost V 2 bases and J 5 bases, with 7 bases left between them. The length of the CDR3 is 13 residues. Germline CDR1 reads SGHAT; CDR2 reads FQNNGV. This CDR3 is CASSLQRDQPQHF. The CDR3, as DNA: TGTGCCAGCAGCTTACAACGGGATCAGCCCCAGCATTTT.

This chain uses TRBV29-1 with TRBJ1-2; D possibly corresponds to TRBD1 (6 bases). The CDR3 has 13 amino acids. Germline V gives CDR1 SQVTM, CDR2 ANQGSEA. V lost 0 bases and J lost 3, with 8 bases in between. CDR3 protein: CSVEEQGYYGYTF. The DNA for the CDR3 is TGCAGCGTTGAAGAACAGGGATACTATGGCTACACCTTC.

The V call is TRBV5-1, the J call TRBJ1-2; D not resolved. Germline V gene lookup returns CDR1 SGHRS and CDR2 YFSETQ. V lost 0 bases, J lost 2 bases, and 14 bases lay in between. CDR3 length: 16 amino acids. Here the CDR3 reads CASSLGGGRVNYGYTF. In DNA, the CDR3 is TGCGCCAGCAGCTTGGGGGGAGGGCGAGTCAACTATGGCTACACCTTC.

This sequence joins TRBV10-3 and TRBJ1-1, with D unresolved. Trimming cost V 3 bases and J 3 bases, with 17 bases left between them. The V gene's germline CDR1 is ENHRY and CDR2 SYGVKD. This CDR3 contains 16 residues. The CDR3 bases are TGTGCCATCAGTGATTGGGAGCTCCTGGGAGACACTGAAGCTTTCTTT. Translation gives CAISDWELLGDTEAFF.

The chain joins TRBV18 to TRBJ2-5; the D is unclear. Trimming removed 4 bases at V and 3 bases at J, with 9 bases between. The CDR3 consists of 13 residues. Germline CDR1 and CDR2: KGHSH and LQKENI. The CDR3 sequence is CASSQRDKETQYF. In DNA, the CDR3 is TGTGCCAGCTCACAAAGAGATAAAGAGACCCAGTACTTC.

The chain combines TRBV11-3 with TRBJ2-5, with 15 bases matching TRBD2. V dropped 5 bases and J dropped 5; count of bases not matched to a gene: 9. This CDR3 comprises 17 residues. Germline lookup yields CDR1 SGHNT and CDR2 YENEEA. CDR3 sequence: CASSRRTSGRAGETQYF. CDR3 bases: TGTGCCAGCAGCCGACGGACTAGCGGGAGGGCCGGGGAGACCCAGTACTTC.

V usage is TRBV27 and J usage is TRBJ2-1; TRBD1 matches 8 bases. Unmatched junction bases numbered 0, after V lost 2 bases and J lost 3 bases. Per germline, CDR1 MNHEY and CDR2 SMNVEV (reference sequence). The CDR3 sequence is 14 residues long. CDR3 sequence: CASSLDRGYNEQFF. The DNA for the CDR3 is TGTGCCAGCAGTTTAGACAGGGGCTACAATGAGCAGTTCTTC.

This chain connects TRBV9 to TRBJ2-2; TRBD1 aligns across 8 bases. V shed 2 bases and J 3 bases; nucleotides not matched to a gene: 3. Germline CDR1 is SGDLS and CDR2 is YYNGEE. The CDR3 consists of 15 residues. The CDR3 nucleotides read TGTGCCAGCAGCGTTAACAGGGGGGACACCGGGGAGCTGTTTTTT. This codes for CASSVNRGDTGELFF.